The 10 T cell receptor beta chains in this list originate from one sample, sequenced in a study of cytomegalovirus exposure and HLA in healthy donors. PCR employed 60 Vbeta and 13 Jbeta primers. Profiling relied on immunoSEQ multiplex PCR, and the TCRdb table lists in-frame clones only, not all of them. Of under 250,000 clones in the sample, over 60% were seen once. Sample: PBMCs. The receptor set was obtained from a man aged 18-30 years in good health and CMV-seronegative.

The chain employs TRBV6-4 and TRBJ1-2; 9 bases are shared with TRBD1. This CDR3 has 15 amino acids. V lost 3 bases and J lost 5; bases outside the gene matches: 7. Germline assignment: CDR1 MRHNA and CDR2 SNTAGT. CDR3 nucleotide sequence: TGTGCCAGCAGTGAGCACACAGGGGGCGCGTATGGCTACACCTTC. Its translation is CASSEHTGGAYGYTF.

CDR3 coding DNA: TGTGCCAGCAGGCAAGATCAGGGGGAAGCTTTCTTT. This sequence encodes CASRQDQGEAFF. The rearrangement joins TRBV2 to TRBJ1-1, with TRBD1 as a possible D gene (6 bases). The V gene's germline CDR1 is SNHLY and CDR2 FYNNEI. The CDR3 spans 12 residues. Trimming stripped 6 bases from V and 8 bases from J, with 13 bases between.

This chain connects TRBV7-3 to TRBJ1-1, with D unclear. This CDR3 is 13 amino acids long. V lost 3 bases to trimming and J lost 1 base, with 6 bases between them. CDR1 and CDR2 (germline): SGHTA, FQGTGA. CDR3 amino acids: CASSFAGNTEAFF. The CDR3 DNA sequence: TGTGCCAGCAGCTTTGCAGGGAACACTGAAGCTTTCTTT.

V and J are TRBV25-1 and TRBJ2-7; TRBD2 matches at 8 bases. The length of the CDR3 is 17 residues. Looked up from germline, CDR1 is MGHDK and CDR2 is SYGVNS. The ends lost 2 bases at V and 0 bases at J; junction bases unmatched: 9. CDR3 protein: CASSETGGVPHSYEQYF. CDR3 sequence (DNA): TGTGCCAGCAGTGAAACCGGGGGGGTACCCCACTCCTACGAGCAGTACTTC.

CDR3 sequence (DNA): TGCGCCAGCAGCCAAGGGACAGGGGGCGTTAACTTTCAGCCCCAGCATTTT. It yields the protein CASSQGTGGVNFQPQHF. The V and J genes are TRBV4-1 and TRBJ1-5; the match to TRBD1 covers 11 bases. Germline V CDR1 and CDR2: MGHRA, YSYEKL. The CDR3 totals 17 residues. V lost 1 base to trimming and J lost 6 bases; unmatched junction nucleotides: 8.

The genes are TRBV19 and TRBJ1-5, with TRBD1 matching 7 bases. This CDR3 comprises 14 residues. The ends lost 4 bases at V and 7 bases at J; junction bases unmatched: 7. In germline, CDR1 is LNHDA, CDR2 SQIVND (reference sequence). CDR3 loop: CASSRDSWQQPQHF. In DNA, the CDR3 is TGTGCCAGTAGTAGGGACAGCTGGCAACAGCCCCAGCATTTT.

This clone was detected only once. The V call is TRBV9, the J call TRBJ2-1; 11 bases line up with TRBD2. The CDR3 is 16 amino acids. Germline CDR1 and CDR2: SGDLS and YYNGEE. The trim removed 0 bases at V and 5 bases at J, leaving 4 bases unmatched. The CDR3 protein is CASSVDPSGRHNEQFF. The CDR3 DNA reads as TGTGCCAGCAGCGTAGATCCTAGCGGGAGGCACAATGAGCAGTTCTTC.

J is TRBJ2-1 and V is TRBV10-1; TRBD2 is a possible D gene (6 bases). V was shortened by 0 bases and J by 6 bases, with 15 bases between the two germline ends. Germline V gene data show CDR1 as WNHNN and CDR2 as SYGVQD (reference sequence). This CDR3 is 16 amino acids long. The CDR3 here is CASSESTAGLVNEQFF. The CDR3 region has the DNA TGCGCCAGCAGTGAGTCGACTGCGGGACTGGTCAATGAGCAGTTCTTC.

This chain joins TRBV30 and TRBJ1-5, with D possibly matching TRBD1 (6 bases). Trimming removed 5 bases from V and 3 bases from J, with 8 bases in between. The CDR3 is 12 amino acids. In germline, CDR1 is GTSNPN, CDR2 SVGIG (reference sequence). CDR3 sequence (DNA): TGTGCCTGGGGACAGTTCAATCAGCCCCAGCATTTT. Protein sequence: CAWGQFNQPQHF.

This clone was recorded a few times. This CDR3 is also generated by other DNA sequences in the sample. The chain carries TRBV5-1 and TRBJ1-1, with TRBD1 as a possible D gene (5 bases). Trimming shortened V by 3 bases and J by 1 base, and 10 bases separated the two germline ends. Germline CDR1 and CDR2: SGHRS and YFSETQ. This CDR3 is 14 amino acids long. The CDR3 is CASSSQGWNTEAFF. In DNA form, the CDR3 reads TGCGCCAGCAGCTCCCAGGGATGGAACACTGAAGCTTTCTTT.